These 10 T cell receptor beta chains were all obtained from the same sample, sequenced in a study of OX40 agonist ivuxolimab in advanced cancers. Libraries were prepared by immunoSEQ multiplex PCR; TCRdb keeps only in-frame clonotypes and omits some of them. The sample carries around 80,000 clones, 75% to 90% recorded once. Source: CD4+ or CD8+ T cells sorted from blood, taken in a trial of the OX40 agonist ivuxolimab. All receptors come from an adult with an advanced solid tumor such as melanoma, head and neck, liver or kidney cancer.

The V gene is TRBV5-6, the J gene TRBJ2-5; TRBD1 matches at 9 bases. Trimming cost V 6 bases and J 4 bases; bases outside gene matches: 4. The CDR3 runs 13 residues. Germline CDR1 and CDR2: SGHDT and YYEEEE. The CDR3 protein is CASNNRGPETQYF. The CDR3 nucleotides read TGTGCCAGCAACAACAGGGGGCCAGAGACCCAGTACTTC. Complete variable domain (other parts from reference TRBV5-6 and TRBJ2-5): DAGVTQSPTHLIKTRGQQVTLRCSPKSGHDTVSWYQQALGQGPQFIFQYYEEEERQRGNFPDRFSGHQFPNYSSELNVNALLLGDSALYLCASNNRGPETQYFGPGTRLLVL.

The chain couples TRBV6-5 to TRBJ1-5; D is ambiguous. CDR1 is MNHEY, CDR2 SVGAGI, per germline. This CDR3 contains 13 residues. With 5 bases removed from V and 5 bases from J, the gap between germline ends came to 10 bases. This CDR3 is CASSRLNDQPQHF. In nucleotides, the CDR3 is TGTGCCAGCAGTCGACTTAATGATCAGCCCCAGCATTTT.

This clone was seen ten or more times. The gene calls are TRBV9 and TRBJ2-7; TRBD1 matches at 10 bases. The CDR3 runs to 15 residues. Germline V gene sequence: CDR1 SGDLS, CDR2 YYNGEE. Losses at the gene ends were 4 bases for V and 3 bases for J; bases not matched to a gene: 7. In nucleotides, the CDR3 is TGTGCCAGCAGCCCCCAGGACAGGGGGATCTACGAGCAGTACTTC. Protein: CASSPQDRGIYEQYF.

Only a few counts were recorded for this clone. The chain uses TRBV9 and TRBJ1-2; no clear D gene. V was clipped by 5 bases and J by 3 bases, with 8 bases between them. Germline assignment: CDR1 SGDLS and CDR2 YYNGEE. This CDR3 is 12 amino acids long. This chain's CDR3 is CASSREDYGYTF. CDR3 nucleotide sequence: TGTGCCAGCAGTCGGGAGGACTATGGCTACACCTTC. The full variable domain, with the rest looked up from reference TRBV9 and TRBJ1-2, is DSGVTQTPKHLITATGQRVTLRCSPRSGDLSVYWYQQSLDQGLQFLIQYYNGEERAKGNILERFSAQQFPDLHSELNLSSLELGDSALYFCASSREDYGYTFGSGTRLTVV.

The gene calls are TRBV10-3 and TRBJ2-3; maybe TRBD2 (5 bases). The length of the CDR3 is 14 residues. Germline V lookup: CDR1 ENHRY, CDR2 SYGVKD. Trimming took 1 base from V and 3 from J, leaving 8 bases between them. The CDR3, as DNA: TGTGCCATCAGTGAGTATACGGGAACAGATACGCAGTATTTT. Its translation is CAISEYTGTDTQYF.

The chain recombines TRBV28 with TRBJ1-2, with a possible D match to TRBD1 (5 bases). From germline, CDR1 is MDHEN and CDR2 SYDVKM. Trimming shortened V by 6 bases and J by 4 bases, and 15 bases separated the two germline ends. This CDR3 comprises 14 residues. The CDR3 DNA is TGTGCCAGCAGACCTCCGGGGCTGGGCTATGGCTACACCTTC. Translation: CASRPPGLGYGYTF.

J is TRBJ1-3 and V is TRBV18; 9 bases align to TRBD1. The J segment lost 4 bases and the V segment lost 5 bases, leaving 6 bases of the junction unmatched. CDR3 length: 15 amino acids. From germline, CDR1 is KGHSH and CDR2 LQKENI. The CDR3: CASSASGTGGNTIYF. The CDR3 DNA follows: TGTGCCAGCTCAGCGTCCGGGACAGGGGGAAACACCATATATTTT.

The CDR3 spells CASSLVRTKEKLFF. The CDR3 DNA reads as TGTGCCAGCAGTTTAGTCAGAACGAAAGAAAAACTGTTTTTT. The genes are TRBV28 and TRBJ1-4; D not resolved. Trimming took off 2 bases at V and 8 bases at J, with 12 bases between the two ends. The CDR3 extends over 14 amino acids. Germline V lookup: CDR1 MDHEN, CDR2 SYDVKM. Full variable domain (outside the CDR3, taken from reference TRBV28 and TRBJ1-4): DVKVTQSSRYLVKRTGEKVFLECVQDMDHENMFWYRQDPGLGLRLIYFSYDVKMKEKGDIPEGYSVSREKKERFSLILESASTNQTSMYLCASSLVRTKEKLFFGSGTQLSVL.

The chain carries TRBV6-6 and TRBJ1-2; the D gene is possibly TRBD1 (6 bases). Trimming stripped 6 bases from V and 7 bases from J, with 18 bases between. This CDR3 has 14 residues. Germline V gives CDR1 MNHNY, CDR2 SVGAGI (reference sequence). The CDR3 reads CASSINLGGSGYTF. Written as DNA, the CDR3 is TGTGCCAGCAGCATTAACCTAGGGGGATCTGGCTACACCTTC.

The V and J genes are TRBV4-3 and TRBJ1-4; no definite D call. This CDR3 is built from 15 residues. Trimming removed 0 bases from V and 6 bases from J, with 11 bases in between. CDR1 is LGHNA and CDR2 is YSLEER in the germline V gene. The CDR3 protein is CASSQDGAFYEKLFF. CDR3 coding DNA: TGCGCCAGCAGCCAAGATGGAGCGTTTTATGAAAAACTGTTTTTT.